This TCR beta chain was obtained from a study of shared clonotypes between healthy human individuals. Whole-study results and caveats: Clonotypes shared by all four donors outscored non-shared clonotypes in generation probability. Incomplete sequencing of sorted subsets was indicated by rarefaction despite large depth.

CCR7-negative CD45RA+ TemRA cells were pooled with CD45RO+ cells for CD8 memory. Of note for this clone: Its target is not known.

Some 30,000 T cell genomes (approximately 0.2 ug DNA) went into each sorted-subset replicate. Here immunoSEQ multiplex PCR was the method, and the copy in TCRdb shows in-frame clones only, minus some. The table lists some 320,000 clones, more than 75% of them singletons. The receptor comes from a man aged 18 to 29 in good health. Source material: memory CD8+ T cells sorted from blood. Documented subset: CD45RO+ cells pooled with CCR7-negative TemRA cells.

Written as DNA, the CDR3 is TGTGCCAGCAGCTGGGGACAGAACACTGAAGCTTTCTTT. Translated, it gives CASSWGQNTEAFF. The V call is TRBV5-6, the J call TRBJ1-1; D is perhaps TRBD1 (6 bases). Looked up from germline, CDR1 is SGHDT and CDR2 is YYEEEE. V was clipped by 3 bases and J by 1 base, with 7 bases between them. This CDR3 contains 13 residues.